This T cell receptor beta chain stems from a study of CD4 T cells in relation to SARS-CoV-2 and coronaviruses. Unexposed donor CD4+ T cells date from about 2011-2018, before the COVID-19 pandemic. Data came from immunoSEQ multiplex PCR; TCRdb stores just in-frame clones and leaves some out. Of some 68,000 clones listed, about 92% are singletons. Study-wide findings and caveats: Culture-expanded clones reflect memory recall rather than primary priming during culture. Crossreactivity was assessed only for spike protein, not other viral proteins. Compared with monoreactive clones, crossreactive clones showed significantly weaker SARS-CoV-2 expansion.

About this clone: Its antigen is not identified.

CDR1 is SGHRS and CDR2 is YFSETQ in the germline V gene. This CDR3 is 15 amino acids long. V was pared by 4 bases and J by 1 base, with 5 bases of the junction left unmatched. Sequenced: naive CD4+ T cells from PBMCs. The subset here: naive CD4+ T cells isolated by negative enrichment. The source of this sequence is a human donor in good health. This sequence joins TRBV5-1 and TRBJ2-1; TRBD1 agrees at 7 bases. CDR3 nucleotides: TGCGCCAGCAGCGGGGGACAGACTTCCTACAATGAGCAGTTCTTC. Its protein product is CASSGGQTSYNEQFF.